This section outlines one T cell receptor beta chain sequence together with its context. The sample belongs to a study of control samples from healthy donors and cancer patients. TCRdb's copy holds only in-frame clones and misses some; the assay was immunoSEQ multiplex PCR. Counted here are roughly 370,000 clones, 75% to 95% occurring once; the ten biggest clones make up around 6.4%. The length of the CDR3 is 13 residues. Germline V gives CDR1 MGHRA, CDR2 YSYEKL. The V end lost 5 bases, the J end lost 4 bases, and 11 bases lay between the germline ends. The gene calls are TRBV4-1 and TRBJ2-5; no reliable D call. The source material was PBMCs. This TCR was recovered from a middle-aged man with head and neck cancer. The DNA for the CDR3 is TGCGCCAGCAGCTCCGACACTTTAGAGACCCAGTACTTC. Encoded protein: CASSSDTLETQYF.